A single sample is the source of the 29 T cell receptor beta chains below, sequenced in a study of blood T cell repertoires in COVID-19 (dated by TCRdb to 2018 to 2021). The library was prepared using the immunoSEQ multiplex PCR assay. As stored in TCRdb, this immuneACCESS dataset retains in-frame rearrangements with V and J assigned. A fraction of the clones does not appear; measured against another copy, unresolved V genes explain less than half of the discrepancy, and the remainder lacks a known reason. The sample includes around 250,000 clones, with around four fifths observed a single time. The top ten clonotypes cover approximately 5.4% of the sample. The material sequenced was peripheral blood. These receptor sequences come from a man older than 75 with acute or convalescent COVID-19.

V usage is TRBV7-9 and J usage is TRBJ1-2, with D perhaps TRBD1 (6 bases). The germline V gene encodes CDR1 SEHNR and CDR2 FQNEAQ (reference sequence). The ends were cut back, 1 base at V and 7 bases at J, with 13 bases in the middle. CDR3 length: 14 residues. In nucleotides, the CDR3 is TGTGCCAGCAGCTTAGAGCAGGGGCATAGTGGCTACACCTTC. This translates into CASSLEQGHSGYTF.

J is TRBJ2-2 and V is TRBV6-2 or TRBV6-3, with 8 bases matching TRBD1. V lost 6 bases and J lost 1; bases outside the gene matches: 16. In germline, CDR1 is MNHEY, CDR2 SVGEGT. The CDR3 is made up of 19 amino acids. The CDR3 DNA follows: TGTGCCAGCAGCCAGATACCGTGGAGGACAGGGATGAACACCGGGGAGCTGTTTTTT. Translation gives CASSQIPWRTGMNTGELFF.

V gene TRBV19 combines with J gene TRBJ1-2, with D possibly matching TRBD1 (6 bases). The germline V and J ends were trimmed by 3 bases and 7 bases, with 18 bases remaining between them. This CDR3 contains 15 residues. Germline assignment: CDR1 LNHDA and CDR2 SQIVND (reference sequence). The CDR3 DNA reads TGTGCCAGTAGTATGGACAGAAGTAACGGAATTGGCTACACCTTC. Translated: CASSMDRSNGIGYTF.

The V and J genes are TRBV30 and TRBJ1-1; no reliable D call. V was trimmed by 0 bases and J by 3 bases, leaving 11 bases between them. The V gene's germline CDR1 is GTSNPN and CDR2 SVGIG (reference sequence). This CDR3 is built from 14 residues. CDR3 loop: CAWSVDGRYTEAFF. CDR3 nucleotide sequence: TGTGCCTGGAGTGTAGACGGGAGGTACACTGAAGCTTTCTTT.

The CDR3 protein is CASSLGQGARSGNTIYF. In nucleotides, the CDR3 is TGTGCCAGCAGCTTAGGACAGGGGGCTAGGTCTGGAAACACCATATATTTT. The chain combines TRBV7-2 with TRBJ1-3, with 10 bases lining up with TRBD1. The junction had 4 bases not matched to a gene; V was cut back by 1 base and J by 1 base. This CDR3 region has 17 residues. The V gene's germline CDR1 is SGHTA and CDR2 FQGNSA.

The chain carries TRBV11-2 and TRBJ2-7; 12 bases align to TRBD2. The J segment lost 6 bases and the V segment lost 5 bases, leaving 8 bases of the junction unmatched. CDR1 SGHAT and CDR2 FQNNGV come from the germline V gene. The CDR3 is 15 residues long. CDR3 protein: CASSTLTSGSGEQYF. In DNA, the CDR3 is TGTGCCAGCAGCACCTTGACTAGCGGGAGCGGCGAGCAGTACTTC.

The chain links TRBV24-1 to TRBJ2-2; a weak D match, TRBD2 (5 bases). CDR1 is KGHDR, CDR2 SFDVKD, per germline. V gave up 1 base and J gave up 6 bases, with 8 bases separating them. The CDR3 is made up of 14 amino acids. The CDR3 nucleotides are TGTGCCACCAGTGATTTCGGGGTCGCCGGGGAGCTGTTTTTT. Encoded protein: CATSDFGVAGELFF.

The rearrangement uses TRBV5-5 and TRBJ2-7; D is unresolved. Germline loops: CDR1 SGHKS, CDR2 YYEKEE (reference sequence). V was shortened by 4 bases and J by 5 bases, with 16 bases between the two germline ends. The CDR3 contains 14 residues. CDR3: CASSISLRQDEQYF. CDR3 in DNA: TGTGCCAGCAGCATCTCGTTACGTCAGGACGAGCAGTACTTC.

The V gene is TRBV2, the J gene TRBJ2-5; 8 bases line up with TRBD2. From germline, CDR1 is SNHLY and CDR2 FYNNEI. The J segment lost 3 bases and the V segment lost 9 bases, leaving 12 bases of the junction unmatched. The length of the CDR3 is 15 residues. As DNA, the CDR3 is TGTGCCAGTGCTCCGGGGGGACTAGGGGAAGAGACCCAGTACTTC. Its protein product is CASAPGGLGEETQYF.

V and J are TRBV6-2 or TRBV6-3 and TRBJ2-3; D is unclear. Germline CDR1 and CDR2: MNHEY and SVGEGT. Trimming pared 6 bases from V and 2 bases from J, leaving 9 bases between. CDR3 length equals 13 residues. The CDR3 DNA reads as TGTGCCAGCAGCGGGCCAAACACAGATACGCAGTATTTT. Protein product: CASSGPNTDTQYF.

DNA of the CDR3: TGTGCCAGCAGCCCGGAGCTAGCGGGAGGGCCATTGGAGACCCAGTACTTC. Its translation: CASSPELAGGPLETQYF. V usage is TRBV7-7 and J usage is TRBJ2-5, with 12 nucleotides matching TRBD2. Germline values: CDR1 SSHAT, CDR2 FNYEAQ (reference sequence). The length of the CDR3 is 17 residues. V shed 5 bases, J shed 5 bases, and the junction held 12 bases outside the gene matches.

A single count supports this clone. The chain links TRBV19 to TRBJ1-6; weak D call: TRBD1 (5 bases). CDR1 and CDR2 (germline): LNHDA, SQIVND (reference sequence). V lost 0 bases and J 5 bases, leaving 8 bases between the germline ends. This CDR3 has 15 amino acids. The CDR3 DNA reads TGTGCCAGTAGTATAGAGCAGGGTGATAATTCACCCCTCCACTTT. As protein: CASSIEQGDNSPLHF.

The V call is TRBV5-4, the J call TRBJ2-3; D not resolved. Germline V CDR1 and CDR2: SGHNT, YYREEE (reference sequence). This CDR3 comprises 16 residues. V dropped 0 bases and J dropped 1 base, with 12 bases sitting between them. Written as DNA, the CDR3 is TGTGCCAGCAGCTTGGGTCTTCCTTCCCGCACAGATACGCAGTATTTT. This codes for CASSLGLPSRTDTQYF.

The V gene is TRBV25-1, the J gene TRBJ2-7; D gene ambiguous. The V gene lost 1 base and the J gene lost 4 bases, with 2 bases spanning the gap. Germline loops: CDR1 MGHDK, CDR2 SYGVNS. The CDR3 consists of 11 residues. CDR3 region: CASSESYEQYF. The CDR3 DNA is TGTGCCAGCAGTGAATCTTACGAGCAGTACTTC.

This chain links TRBV12-5 with TRBJ2-2; TRBD2 aligns across 15 bases. Germline V gene data show CDR1 as LGHNT and CDR2 as FRNRAP. V was clipped by 3 bases and J by 6 bases; unmatched bases: 5. The CDR3 covers 17 residues. The CDR3 DNA is TGTGCTAGTGGTTTAGGACTAGCGGGGGGGCCGTCCGGGGAGCTGTTTTTT. Translation: CASGLGLAGGPSGELFF.

The V call is TRBV4-1, the J call TRBJ1-2; possibly TRBD1 for D (5 bases). V dropped 0 bases and J dropped 8 bases, with 13 bases sitting between them. Looked up from germline, CDR1 is MGHRA and CDR2 is YSYEKL. The CDR3 spans 14 residues. CDR3 protein: CASSQEKPGYGYTF. In nucleotides, the CDR3 is TGCGCCAGCAGCCAAGAAAAACCAGGGTACGGCTACACCTTC.

V is TRBV5-1 and J is TRBJ2-1, with TRBD1 matching 7 bases. CDR1 is SGHRS and CDR2 is YFSETQ in the germline V gene. With V trimmed by 4 bases and J by 3 bases, 7 bases remained unmatched. CDR3 length: 15 residues. DNA for the CDR3: TGCGCCAGCAGCAGCCGGGACAGTAACTACAATGAGCAGTTCTTC. Protein product: CASSSRDSNYNEQFF.

Regarding this clone: An end of the junction differs from the germline gene, which may be a read error. The rearrangement links TRBV19 to TRBJ2-1, with D possibly matching TRBD2 (6 bases). In germline, CDR1 is LNHDA, CDR2 SQIVND (reference sequence). The CDR3 runs to 13 residues. The CDR3 is CASSPTLAPKTIF. The CDR3 region has the DNA TGTGCCAGTAGTCCGACACTAGCTCCGAAGACTATCTTC. The complete variable domain, with remaining parts taken from reference TRBV19 and TRBJ2-1, reads DGGITQSPKYLFRKEGQNVTLSCEQNLNHDAMYWYRQDPGQGLRLIYYSQIVNDFQKGDIAEGYSVSREKKESFPLTVTSAQKNPTAFYLCASSPTLAPKTIFGPGTRLTVL.

This chain links TRBV7-3 with TRBJ1-2; D perhaps matches TRBD1 (5 bases). Trimming cost V 1 base and J 11 bases, with 14 bases left between them. CDR1 is SGHTA, CDR2 FQGTGA, per germline. The CDR3 sequence is 13 residues long. The CDR3 here is CASSLNTGGSYTF. CDR3 DNA: TGTGCCAGCAGCTTAAACACAGGCGGTTCTTACACCTTC.

This clone was picked up one time. J is TRBJ2-1 and V is TRBV6-1, with D maybe TRBD2 (5 bases). V lost 0 bases to trimming and J lost 10 bases, with 10 bases between them. Germline V gene sequence: CDR1 MNHNS, CDR2 SASEGT. The CDR3 contains 13 residues. Written as DNA, the CDR3 is TGTGCCAGCAGTGAAGCTAAAGGAGGCGAGCAGTTCTTC. It specifies CASSEAKGGEQFF.

This chain joins TRBV19 and TRBJ1-6, with no clear D. Looked up from germline, CDR1 is LNHDA and CDR2 is SQIVND (reference sequence). V was clipped by 6 bases and J by 8 bases, with 8 bases between them. The CDR3 covers 12 residues. The CDR3 region has the DNA TGTGCCAGTAGACCCGGGGATTCACCCCTCCACTTT. Residues: CASRPGDSPLHF.

The rearrangement joins TRBV19 to TRBJ1-2, with a weak D call TRBD1 (5 bases). CDR1 is LNHDA and CDR2 is SQIVND in the germline V gene (reference sequence). The CDR3 loop spans 15 amino acids. The ends were cut back, 4 bases at V and 2 bases at J, with 14 bases in the middle. The CDR3 DNA sequence: TGTGCCAGTAGTAGCGCGGGGGTTCCGAACTATGGCTACACCTTC. Residues: CASSSAGVPNYGYTF. Full variable domain (outside the CDR3, taken from reference TRBV19 and TRBJ1-2): DGGITQSPKYLFRKEGQNVTLSCEQNLNHDAMYWYRQDPGQGLRLIYYSQIVNDFQKGDIAEGYSVSREKKESFPLTVTSAQKNPTAFYLCASSSAGVPNYGYTFGSGTRLTVV.

The chain joins TRBV14 to TRBJ2-7, with D possibly TRBD1 on 6 matching bases. This CDR3 has 18 amino acids. Trimming left V 5 bases short and J 1 base short, with 24 bases between. CDR1 SGHDN and CDR2 FVKESK come from the germline V gene. The CDR3 sequence: CASSSRRTTRQASYEQYF. As DNA, the CDR3 is TGTGCCAGCAGCTCCAGGCGGACCACTCGACAGGCGTCCTACGAGCAGTACTTC.

J is TRBJ2-1 and V is TRBV5-1; 9 bases map to TRBD2. V dropped 0 bases and J dropped 7; count of bases not matched to a gene: 8. Per germline, CDR1 SGHRS and CDR2 YFSETQ. The CDR3 contains 16 residues. This CDR3 reads CASSLVGGGAENEQFF. The CDR3 DNA sequence: TGCGCCAGCAGCTTGGTGGGCGGGGGGGCCGAAAATGAGCAGTTCTTC.

The chain links TRBV14 to TRBJ2-5, with 11 bases aligning to TRBD2. The V segment lost 1 base and the J segment 9 bases; nucleotides outside the gene matches: 7. The CDR3 runs 15 residues. Looked up from germline, CDR1 is SGHDN and CDR2 is FVKESK. The CDR3 coding sequence is TGTGCCAGCAGCCAAGGACTAGCGGGGATCGGGGCCCAGTACTTC. This encodes CASSQGLAGIGAQYF.

The V call is TRBV5-1, the J call TRBJ2-5; D unresolved. Deletions cut 1 base from V and 5 bases from J, with 6 bases between. Germline values: CDR1 SGHRS, CDR2 YFSETQ. The CDR3 sequence is 12 residues long. CDR3 sequence reads: CASSLFSETQYF. The CDR3 DNA reads TGCGCCAGCAGCTTGTTTTCGGAGACCCAGTACTTC.

V usage is TRBV11-2 and J usage is TRBJ2-4, with TRBD2 identical over 11 bases. The CDR3 runs 16 residues. V gave up 5 bases and J gave up 0 bases; unmatched junction bases: 3. Looked up from germline, CDR1 is SGHAT and CDR2 is FQNNGV. CDR3 region: CASSLLAGAAKNIQYF. Here the CDR3 DNA reads TGTGCCAGCAGCCTACTAGCGGGGGCAGCCAAAAACATTCAGTACTTC. Looking up the rest from reference TRBV11-2 and TRBJ2-4 gives the full variable domain: EAGVAQSPRYKIIEKRQSVAFWCNPISGHATLYWYQQILGQGPKLLIQFQNNGVVDDSQLPKDRFSAERLKGVDSTLKIQPAKLEDSAVYLCASSLLAGAAKNIQYFGAGTRLSVL.

The V and J genes are TRBV28 and TRBJ2-7; TRBD1 agrees at 10 bases. The CDR3 loop spans 16 amino acids. Trimming took 3 bases from V and 0 from J; bases not matched to a gene: 5. Germline values: CDR1 MDHEN, CDR2 SYDVKM. The CDR3 DNA sequence: TGTGCCAGCAGTTTTAGGACAGGGGGGTTCTCCTACGAGCAGTACTTC. It codes for CASSFRTGGFSYEQYF.

The V call is TRBV27, the J call TRBJ2-7, with TRBD2 matching over 13 bases. Germline V gene data show CDR1 as MNHEY and CDR2 as SMNVEV (reference sequence). Trimming removed 4 bases from V and 0 bases from J; junction bases left unmatched: 12. The CDR3 covers 19 residues. The CDR3 DNA reads as TGTGCCAGCAGTTCGAGACTAGCGGGAGGTCCCGGAAGCTCCTACGAGCAGTACTTC. Protein: CASSSRLAGGPGSSYEQYF.